The rows below give T cell receptor beta chains drawn from one sample of a study of identical twins. TCRdb re-called the 5' RACE reads through MiXCR, storing one row per CDR3 protein. The repertoire holds under 300,000 distinct CDR3 sequences, about 9% seen once, with roughly 3% in the top ten. These same data were also listed under a study on yellow fever vaccine responses in identical twins.

Sequencing used CD8+ T cells sorted from blood. The receptors originated from a woman between 18 and 30 years old in good health. Each CDR3 is given without its conserved first and last residue. Fields, in order: J gene, V gene, CDR3 protein.

j_gene: TRBJ2-3
v_gene: TRBV15
CDR3aa: ATSREVDTQY

j_gene: TRBJ2-7
v_gene: TRBV6-2/TRBV6-3
CDR3aa: ATLGYESGQLYYEQY

j_gene: TRBJ2-5
v_gene: TRBV12-3/TRBV12-4
CDR3aa: ASSLASPPETQY

j_gene: TRBJ2-7
v_gene: TRBV29-1
CDR3aa: SGLSDGSSYEQY

j_gene: TRBJ2-7
v_gene: TRBV7-9
CDR3aa: ASSLLSVSPNEQY

j_gene: TRBJ2-1
v_gene: TRBV28
CDR3aa: ASRPTSGESSYNEQF

j_gene: TRBJ1-2
v_gene: TRBV29-1
CDR3aa: SVEDSDRPGYGYT

j_gene: TRBJ2-7
v_gene: TRBV7-9
CDR3aa: ASSLATGTDNYEQY

j_gene: TRBJ2-3
v_gene: TRBV7-8
CDR3aa: ASSSRSGSKTDTQY

j_gene: TRBJ2-3
v_gene: TRBV7-9
CDR3aa: ASSLVQGSTDTQY

j_gene: TRBJ2-2
v_gene: TRBV4-1
CDR3aa: ASSQEQGYTGELF

j_gene: TRBJ2-7
v_gene: TRBV20-1
CDR3aa: SARDGGLSYEQY

j_gene: TRBJ2-7
v_gene: TRBV27
CDR3aa: ASSLWGGREQY

j_gene: TRBJ2-7
v_gene: TRBV14
CDR3aa: ASSQWDNSYEQY

j_gene: TRBJ1-5
v_gene: TRBV7-6
CDR3aa: ASSSHPKNQPQH

j_gene: TRBJ2-2
v_gene: TRBV23-1
CDR3aa: ASSQFRLSIQTTGELF

j_gene: TRBJ2-1
v_gene: TRBV6-1
CDR3aa: ASSELSEEF